These 5 T cell receptor beta chains share one sample of origin, sequenced in a study of T-cell memory formation after mild COVID-19. TCRdb reanalysed the 5' RACE reads using MiXCR and keeps one entry per CDR3 protein. The sample holds more than 75,000 distinct CDR3 sequences, more than 11% seen once. Sequenced material: PBMCs or a T cell subset sorted from them (not recorded which). All receptors come from an adult woman who had mild COVID-19 (a few samples of this study predate the infection). Cell type and time point are not known.

The table lists this clonotype with a few counts. This sequence joins TRBV11-3 and TRBJ2-5; TRBD2 might be the D (6 bases). The CDR3 loop spans 16 amino acids. Germline V gene data show CDR1 as SGHNT and CDR2 as YENEEA. V was cut by 4 bases and J by 2 bases, with 17 bases left in between. CDR3 DNA: TGTGCCAGCAGCTCATATAAGGGACTTTCTCAAGAGACCCAGTACTTC. The encoded protein is CASSSYKGLSQETQYF.

This chain connects TRBV20-1 to TRBJ1-1; 8 bases are a match to TRBD1. Germline V gives CDR1 DFQATT, CDR2 SNEGSKA (reference sequence). This CDR3 is 19 amino acids long. Germline trimming cut 5 bases from V and 2 bases from J; bases unmatched to any gene: 22. CDR3 sequence reads: CSAGRPGTGRTRVNTEAFF. CDR3 nucleotides: TGCAGTGCTGGCCGACCCGGGACAGGCCGCACTCGGGTAAACACTGAAGCTTTCTTT.

The chain uses TRBV7-9 and TRBJ1-2; tentatively, D is TRBD1 (6 bases). Germline V gene data show CDR1 as SEHNR and CDR2 as FQNEAQ (reference sequence). The CDR3 contains 14 residues. The V and J ends lost 4 bases and 1 base respectively, with 10 bases between them. This CDR3 is CASSSSGVNYGYTF. The CDR3 DNA sequence: TGTGCCAGCAGCTCGTCAGGGGTTAACTATGGCTACACCTTC.

The table lists this clonotype with a few counts. J is TRBJ2-7 and V is TRBV7-2; D is uncertain. This CDR3 is built from 13 residues. The V gene lost 0 bases and the J gene lost 3 bases, with 6 bases spanning the gap. Germline CDR1 and CDR2: SGHTA and FQGNSA. CDR3 protein: CASSLATIYEQYF. The CDR3 bases are TGTGCCAGCAGCTTAGCGACGATCTACGAGCAGTACTTC.

J is TRBJ2-5 and V is TRBV6-6; 7 nucleotides match TRBD2. This CDR3 has 15 amino acids. V trimming: 6 bases; J trimming: 3 bases; junction bases outside the gene matches: 10. Germline values: CDR1 MNHNY, CDR2 SVGAGI (reference sequence). CDR3 bases: TGTGCCAGCAGCTCCGGGACTACCAAAAAAGAGACCCAGTACTTC. Translating gives CASSSGTTKKETQYF.